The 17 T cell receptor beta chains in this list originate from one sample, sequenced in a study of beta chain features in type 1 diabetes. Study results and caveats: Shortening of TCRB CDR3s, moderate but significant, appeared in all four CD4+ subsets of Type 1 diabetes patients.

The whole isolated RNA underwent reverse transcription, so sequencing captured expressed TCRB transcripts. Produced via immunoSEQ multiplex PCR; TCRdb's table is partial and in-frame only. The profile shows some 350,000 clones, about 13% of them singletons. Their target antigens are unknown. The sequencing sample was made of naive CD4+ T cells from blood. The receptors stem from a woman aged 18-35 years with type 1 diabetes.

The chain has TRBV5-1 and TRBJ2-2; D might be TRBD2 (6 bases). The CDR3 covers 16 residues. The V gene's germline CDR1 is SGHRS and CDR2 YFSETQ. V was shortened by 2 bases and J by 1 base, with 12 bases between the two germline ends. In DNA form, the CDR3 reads TGCGCCAGCAGCTTATATGCGCGGGAGAACACCGGGGAGCTGTTTTTT. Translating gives CASSLYARENTGELFF. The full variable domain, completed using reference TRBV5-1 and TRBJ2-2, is KAGVTQTPRYLIKTRGQQVTLSCSPISGHRSVSWYQQTPGQGLQFLFEYFSETQRNKGNFPGRFSGRQFSNSRSEMNVSTLELGDSALYLCASSLYARENTGELFFGEGSRLTVL.

CDR3: CASSARAGADTQYF. The CDR3 bases are TGTGCCAGCAGTGCCCGAGCGGGGGCAGATACGCAGTATTTT. The chain combines TRBV25-1 with TRBJ2-3, with TRBD2 matching over 8 bases. This CDR3 comprises 14 residues. In germline, CDR1 is MGHDK, CDR2 SYGVNS. V shed 4 bases and J 4 bases; nucleotides not matched to a gene: 4.

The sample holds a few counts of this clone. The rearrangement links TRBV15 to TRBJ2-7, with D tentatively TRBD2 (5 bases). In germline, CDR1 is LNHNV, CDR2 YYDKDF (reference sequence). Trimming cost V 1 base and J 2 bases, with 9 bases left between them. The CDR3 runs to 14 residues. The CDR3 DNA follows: TGTGCCACCAGCAGAGTTGACGGGACCTACGAGCAGTACTTC. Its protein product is CATSRVDGTYEQYF.

Written as DNA, the CDR3 is TGTGCCAGCAGCCGAAAGGGACAGGGGGATCGTCGGGCTTTCTTT. Amino acid sequence: CASSRKGQGDRRAFF. The gene calls are TRBV7-2 and TRBJ1-1, with TRBD1 matching over 11 bases. V lost 5 bases and J lost 11; bases outside the gene matches: 13. This CDR3 spans 15 amino acids. The germline CDR1 and CDR2 sequences are SGHTA and FQGNSA.

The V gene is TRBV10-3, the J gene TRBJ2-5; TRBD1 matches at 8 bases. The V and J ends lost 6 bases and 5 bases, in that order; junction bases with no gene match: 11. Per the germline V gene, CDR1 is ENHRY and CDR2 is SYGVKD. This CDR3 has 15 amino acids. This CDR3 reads CAISVGDRRLETQYF. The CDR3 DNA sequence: TGTGCCATCAGCGTAGGGGACAGGCGGTTGGAGACCCAGTACTTC.

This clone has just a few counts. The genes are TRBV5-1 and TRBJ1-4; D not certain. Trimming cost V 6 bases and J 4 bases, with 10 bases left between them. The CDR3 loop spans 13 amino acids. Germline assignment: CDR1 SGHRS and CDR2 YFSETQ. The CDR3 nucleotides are TGCGCCAGCACGGCGGCTAATAATGAAAAACTGTTTTTT. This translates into CASTAANNEKLFF.

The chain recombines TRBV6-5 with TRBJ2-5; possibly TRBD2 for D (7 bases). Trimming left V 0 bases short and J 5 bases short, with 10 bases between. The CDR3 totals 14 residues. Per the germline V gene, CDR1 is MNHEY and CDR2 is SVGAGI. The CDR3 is CASSYSRGLETQYF. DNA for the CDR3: TGTGCCAGCAGTTACTCGCGGGGGCTGGAGACCCAGTACTTC.

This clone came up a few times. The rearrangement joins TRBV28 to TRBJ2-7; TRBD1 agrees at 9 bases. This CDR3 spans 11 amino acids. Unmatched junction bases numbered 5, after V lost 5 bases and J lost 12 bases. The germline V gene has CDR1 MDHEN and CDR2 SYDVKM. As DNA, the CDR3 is TGTGCCAGCAGTCCAGGGACAGGGACGTACTTC. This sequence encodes CASSPGTGTYF.

The CDR3 sequence is CASSLSGYDGYTF. For the CDR3, the DNA is TGTGCCAGCAGCTTGTCAGGGTACGATGGCTACACCTTC. The gene calls are TRBV5-4 and TRBJ1-2; TRBD1 is a possible D gene (5 bases). The CDR3 totals 13 residues. The V and J ends lost 1 base and 6 bases respectively, with 10 bases between them. CDR1 is SGHNT, CDR2 YYREEE, per germline (reference sequence). Variable domain in full (rest from reference TRBV5-4 and TRBJ1-2): ETGVTQSPTHLIKTRGQQVTLRCSSQSGHNTVSWYQQALGQGPQFIFQYYREEENGRGNFPPRFSGLQFPNYSSELNVNALELDDSALYLCASSLSGYDGYTFGSGTRLTVV.

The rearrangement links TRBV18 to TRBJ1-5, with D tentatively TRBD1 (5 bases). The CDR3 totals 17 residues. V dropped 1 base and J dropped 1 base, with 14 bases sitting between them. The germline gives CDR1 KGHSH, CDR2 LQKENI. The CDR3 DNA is TGTGCCAGCTCACCACTCGGGGGTATAATGAGCAATCAGCCCCAGCATTTT. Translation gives CASSPLGGIMSNQPQHF.

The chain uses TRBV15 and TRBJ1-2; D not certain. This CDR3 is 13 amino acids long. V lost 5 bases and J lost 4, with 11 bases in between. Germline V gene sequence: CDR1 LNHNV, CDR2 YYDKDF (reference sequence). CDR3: CATSSRLGYGYTF. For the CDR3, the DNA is TGTGCCACCAGCTCCAGACTCGGCTATGGCTACACCTTC.

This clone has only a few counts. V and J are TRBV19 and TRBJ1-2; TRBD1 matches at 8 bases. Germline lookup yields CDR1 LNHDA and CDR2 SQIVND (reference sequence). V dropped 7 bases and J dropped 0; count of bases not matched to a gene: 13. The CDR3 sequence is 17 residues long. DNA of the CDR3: TGTGCCAGTACATTCCTCCCGGGACAGGCGACTAACTATGGCTACACCTTC. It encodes CASTFLPGQATNYGYTF.

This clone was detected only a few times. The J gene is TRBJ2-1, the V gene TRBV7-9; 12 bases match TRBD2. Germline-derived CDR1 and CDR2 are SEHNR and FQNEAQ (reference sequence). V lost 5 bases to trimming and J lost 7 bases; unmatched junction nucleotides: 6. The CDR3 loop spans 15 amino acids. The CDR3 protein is CASSPVGTSGNEQFF. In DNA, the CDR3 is TGTGCCAGCAGCCCCGTCGGGACTAGCGGGAATGAGCAGTTCTTC.

The CDR3 nucleotides are TGTGCCAGCAGTTTCAGGGCGGGGCGCGACAATGAGCAGTTCTTC. This sequence encodes CASSFRAGRDNEQFF. The J gene is TRBJ2-1, the V gene TRBV28, with TRBD2 as a possible D gene (6 bases). V was pared by 3 bases and J by 5 bases, with 14 bases between. The CDR3 is 15 amino acids. The germline V gene encodes CDR1 MDHEN and CDR2 SYDVKM.

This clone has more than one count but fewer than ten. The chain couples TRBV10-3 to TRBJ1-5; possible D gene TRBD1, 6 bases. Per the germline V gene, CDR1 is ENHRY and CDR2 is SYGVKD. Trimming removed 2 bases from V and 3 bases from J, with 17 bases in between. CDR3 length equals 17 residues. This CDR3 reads CAISEVRQATNNQPQHF. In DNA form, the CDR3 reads TGTGCCATCAGTGAGGTCAGACAGGCGACAAACAATCAGCCCCAGCATTTT.

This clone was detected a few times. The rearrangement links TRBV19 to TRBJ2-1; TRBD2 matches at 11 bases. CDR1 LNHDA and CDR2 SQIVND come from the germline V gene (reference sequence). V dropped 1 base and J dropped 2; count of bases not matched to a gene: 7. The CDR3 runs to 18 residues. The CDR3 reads CASSIVATSGKAYNEQFF. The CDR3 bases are TGTGCCAGTAGTATAGTAGCGACTAGCGGGAAAGCCTACAATGAGCAGTTCTTC.

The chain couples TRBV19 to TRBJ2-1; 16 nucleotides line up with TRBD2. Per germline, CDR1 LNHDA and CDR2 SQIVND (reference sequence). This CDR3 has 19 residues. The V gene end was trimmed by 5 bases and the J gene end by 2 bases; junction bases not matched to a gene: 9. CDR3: CASSARPGTSGRAYNEQFF. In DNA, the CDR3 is TGTGCCAGTAGTGCGCGACCCGGGACTAGCGGGAGGGCCTACAATGAGCAGTTCTTC.